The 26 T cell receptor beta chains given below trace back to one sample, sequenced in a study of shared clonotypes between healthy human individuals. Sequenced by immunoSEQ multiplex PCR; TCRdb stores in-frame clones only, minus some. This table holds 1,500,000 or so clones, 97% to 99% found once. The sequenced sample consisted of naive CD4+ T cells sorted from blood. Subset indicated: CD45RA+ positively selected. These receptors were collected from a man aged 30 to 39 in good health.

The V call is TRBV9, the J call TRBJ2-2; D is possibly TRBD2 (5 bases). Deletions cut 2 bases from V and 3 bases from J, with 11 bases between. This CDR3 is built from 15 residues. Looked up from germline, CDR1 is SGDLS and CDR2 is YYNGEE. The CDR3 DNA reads TGTGCCAGCAGCGTCCGGGGTGACGACACCGGGGAGCTGTTTTTT. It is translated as CASSVRGDDTGELFF.

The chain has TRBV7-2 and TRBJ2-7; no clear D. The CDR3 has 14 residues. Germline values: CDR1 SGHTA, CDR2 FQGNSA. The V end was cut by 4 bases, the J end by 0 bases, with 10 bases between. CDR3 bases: TGTGCCAGCAGCTCTCTGCTTCTCTCCTACGAGCAGTACTTC. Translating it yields CASSSLLLSYEQYF.

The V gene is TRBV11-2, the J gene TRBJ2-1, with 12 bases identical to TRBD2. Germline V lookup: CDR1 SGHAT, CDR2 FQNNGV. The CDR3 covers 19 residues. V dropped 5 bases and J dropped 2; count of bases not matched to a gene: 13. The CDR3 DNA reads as TGTGCCAGCAGCGGGAGGGGGCTAGCGGGAGGGCGCCCCTACAATGAGCAGTTCTTC. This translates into CASSGRGLAGGRPYNEQFF.

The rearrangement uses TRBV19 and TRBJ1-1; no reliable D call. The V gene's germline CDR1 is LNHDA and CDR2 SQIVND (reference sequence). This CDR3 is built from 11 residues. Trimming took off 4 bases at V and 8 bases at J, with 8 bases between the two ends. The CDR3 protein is CASSSGIEAFF. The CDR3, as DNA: TGTGCCAGTAGTAGTGGGATCGAAGCTTTCTTT.

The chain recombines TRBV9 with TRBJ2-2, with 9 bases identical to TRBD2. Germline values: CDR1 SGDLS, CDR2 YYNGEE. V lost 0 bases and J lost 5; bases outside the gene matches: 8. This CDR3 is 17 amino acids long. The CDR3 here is CASSVGLSGRFTGELFF. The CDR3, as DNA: TGTGCCAGCAGCGTAGGTCTTAGCGGGAGATTTACCGGGGAGCTGTTTTTT.

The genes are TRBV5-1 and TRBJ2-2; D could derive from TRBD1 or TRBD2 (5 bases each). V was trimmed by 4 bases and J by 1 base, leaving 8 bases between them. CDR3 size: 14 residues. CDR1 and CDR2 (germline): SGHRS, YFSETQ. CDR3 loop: CASSRDQNTGELFF. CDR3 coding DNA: TGCGCCAGCAGCCGGGACCAGAACACCGGGGAGCTGTTTTTT.

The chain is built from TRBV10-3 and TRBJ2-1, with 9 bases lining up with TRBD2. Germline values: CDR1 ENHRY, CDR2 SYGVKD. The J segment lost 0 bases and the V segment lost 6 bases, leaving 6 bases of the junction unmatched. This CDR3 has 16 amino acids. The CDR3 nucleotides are TGTGCCATCAGAGTAGCGGGAGATAACTCCTACAATGAGCAGTTCTTC. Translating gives CAIRVAGDNSYNEQFF.

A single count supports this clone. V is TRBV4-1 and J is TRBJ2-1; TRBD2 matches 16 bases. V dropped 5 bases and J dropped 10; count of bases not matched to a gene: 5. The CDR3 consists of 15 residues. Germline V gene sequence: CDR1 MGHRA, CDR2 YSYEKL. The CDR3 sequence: CASSEGTSGRGEQFF. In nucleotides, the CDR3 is TGCGCCAGCAGCGAAGGGACTAGCGGGAGGGGCGAGCAGTTCTTC.

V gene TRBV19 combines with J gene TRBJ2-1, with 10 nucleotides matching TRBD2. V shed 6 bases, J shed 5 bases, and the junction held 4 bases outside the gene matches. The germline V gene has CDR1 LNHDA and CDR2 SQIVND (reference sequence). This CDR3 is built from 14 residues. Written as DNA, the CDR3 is TGTGCCAGTAGGGGGACTAGCGAAAACAATGAGCAGTTCTTC. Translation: CASRGTSENNEQFF.

This chain's CDR3 is CASSPARTGEPYDEQFF. The CDR3 coding sequence is TGTGCCAGCAGCCCAGCCAGGACGGGGGAACCTTACGATGAGCAGTTCTTC. The gene calls are TRBV7-9 and TRBJ2-1, with D possibly matching TRBD2 (6 bases). The germline V gene has CDR1 SEHNR and CDR2 FQNEAQ (reference sequence). This CDR3 contains 17 residues. Trimming left V 5 bases short and J 8 bases short, with 25 bases between.

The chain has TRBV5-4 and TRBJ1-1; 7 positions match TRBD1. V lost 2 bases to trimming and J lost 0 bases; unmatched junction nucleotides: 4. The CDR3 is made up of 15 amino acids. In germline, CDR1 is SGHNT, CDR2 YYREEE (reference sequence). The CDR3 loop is CASSFKGALNTEAFF. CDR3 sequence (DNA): TGTGCCAGCAGCTTTAAGGGGGCCTTGAACACTGAAGCTTTCTTT.

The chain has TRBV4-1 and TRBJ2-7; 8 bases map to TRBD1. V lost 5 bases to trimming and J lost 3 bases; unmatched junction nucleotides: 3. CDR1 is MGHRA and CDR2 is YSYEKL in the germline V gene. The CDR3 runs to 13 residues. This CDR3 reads CASSGGQVYEQYF. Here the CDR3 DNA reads TGCGCCAGCAGCGGGGGACAGGTCTACGAGCAGTACTTC.

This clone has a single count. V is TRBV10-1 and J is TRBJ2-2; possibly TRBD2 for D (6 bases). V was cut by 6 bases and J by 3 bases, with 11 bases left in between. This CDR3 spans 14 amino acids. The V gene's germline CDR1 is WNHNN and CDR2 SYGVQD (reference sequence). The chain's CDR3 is CASSGLSYTGELFF. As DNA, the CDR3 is TGCGCCAGCAGCGGACTATCATACACCGGGGAGCTGTTTTTT.

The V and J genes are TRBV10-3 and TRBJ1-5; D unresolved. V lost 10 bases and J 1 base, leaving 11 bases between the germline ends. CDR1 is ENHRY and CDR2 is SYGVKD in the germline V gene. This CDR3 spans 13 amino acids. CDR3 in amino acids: CATKEVSNQPQHF. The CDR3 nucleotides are TGTGCCACAAAGGAGGTGAGCAATCAGCCCCAGCATTTT.

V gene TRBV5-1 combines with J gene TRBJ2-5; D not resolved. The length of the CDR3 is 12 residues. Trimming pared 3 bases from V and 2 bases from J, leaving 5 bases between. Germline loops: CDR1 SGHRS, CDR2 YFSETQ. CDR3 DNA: TGCGCCAGCAGCTATCAGCAAGAGACCCAGTACTTC. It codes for CASSYQQETQYF. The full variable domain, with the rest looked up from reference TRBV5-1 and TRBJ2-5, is KAGVTQTPRYLIKTRGQQVTLSCSPISGHRSVSWYQQTPGQGLQFLFEYFSETQRNKGNFPGRFSGRQFSNSRSEMNVSTLELGDSALYLCASSYQQETQYFGPGTRLLVL.

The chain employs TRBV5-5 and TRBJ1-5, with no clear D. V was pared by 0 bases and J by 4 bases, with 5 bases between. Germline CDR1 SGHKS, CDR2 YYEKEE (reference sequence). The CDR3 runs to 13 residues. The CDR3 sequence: CASSLGHNQPQHF. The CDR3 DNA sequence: TGTGCCAGCAGCTTGGGGCATAATCAGCCCCAGCATTTT.

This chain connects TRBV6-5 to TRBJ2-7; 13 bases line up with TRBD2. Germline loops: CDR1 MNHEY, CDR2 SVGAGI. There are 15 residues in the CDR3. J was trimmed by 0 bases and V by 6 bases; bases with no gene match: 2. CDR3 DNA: TGTGCCAGCAGACGGACTAGCGGGAGCTCCTACGAGCAGTACTTC. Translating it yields CASRRTSGSSYEQYF.

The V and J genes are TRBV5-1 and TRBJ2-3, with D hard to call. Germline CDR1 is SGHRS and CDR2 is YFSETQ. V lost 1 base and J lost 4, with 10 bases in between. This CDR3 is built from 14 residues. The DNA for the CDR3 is TGCGCCAGCAGCTTGTCGCTACTTGCAGATACGCAGTATTTT. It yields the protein CASSLSLLADTQYF.

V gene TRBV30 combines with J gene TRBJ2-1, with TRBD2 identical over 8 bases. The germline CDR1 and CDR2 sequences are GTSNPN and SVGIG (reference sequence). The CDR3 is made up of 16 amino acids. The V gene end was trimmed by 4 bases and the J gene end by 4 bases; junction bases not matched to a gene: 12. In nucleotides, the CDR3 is TGTGCCTGGACCTACTCAAGCGGGAGTTCTTACAATGAGCAGTTCTTC. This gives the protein CAWTYSSGSSYNEQFF.

For the CDR3, the DNA is TGTGCCAGCAGCCTAAGCGGAGACGCCTACGAGCAGTACTTC. Translated: CASSLSGDAYEQYF. The chain recombines TRBV7-9 with TRBJ2-7; D perhaps matches TRBD2 (5 bases). Germline V lookup: CDR1 SEHNR, CDR2 FQNEAQ (reference sequence). The CDR3 runs 14 residues. Trimming cost V 5 bases and J 2 bases, with 13 bases left between them.

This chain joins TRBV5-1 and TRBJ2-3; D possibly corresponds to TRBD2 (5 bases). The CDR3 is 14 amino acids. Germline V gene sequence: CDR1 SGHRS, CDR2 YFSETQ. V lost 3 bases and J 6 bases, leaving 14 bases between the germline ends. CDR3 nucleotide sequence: TGCGCCAGCAGCTCATTCGGGGAAGCGGATACGCAGTATTTT. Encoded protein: CASSSFGEADTQYF.

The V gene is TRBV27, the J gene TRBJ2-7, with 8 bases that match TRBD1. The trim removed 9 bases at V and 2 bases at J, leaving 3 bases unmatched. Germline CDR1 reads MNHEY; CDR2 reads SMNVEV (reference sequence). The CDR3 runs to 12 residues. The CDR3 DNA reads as TGTGCCAGTAGGGACAGGCCCTACGAGCAGTACTTC. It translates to CASRDRPYEQYF.

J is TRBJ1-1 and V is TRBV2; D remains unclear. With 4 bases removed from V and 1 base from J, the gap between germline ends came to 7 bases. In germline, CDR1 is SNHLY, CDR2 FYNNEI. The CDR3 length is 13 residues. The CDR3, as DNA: TGTGCCAGCAGTGTTTCCCCGAACACTGAAGCTTTCTTT. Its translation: CASSVSPNTEAFF.

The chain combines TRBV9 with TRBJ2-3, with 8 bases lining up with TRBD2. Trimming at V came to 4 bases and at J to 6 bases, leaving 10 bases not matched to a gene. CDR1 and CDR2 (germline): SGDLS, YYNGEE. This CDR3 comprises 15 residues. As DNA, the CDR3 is TGTGCCAGCAGCCCCCGAGCGGGAGCGGATGATACGCAGTATTTT. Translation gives CASSPRAGADDTQYF.

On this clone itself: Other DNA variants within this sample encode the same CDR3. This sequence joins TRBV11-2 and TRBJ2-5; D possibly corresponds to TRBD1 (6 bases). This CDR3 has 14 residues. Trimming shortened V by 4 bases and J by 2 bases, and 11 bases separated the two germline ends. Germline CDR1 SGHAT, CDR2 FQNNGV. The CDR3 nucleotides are TGTGCCAGCAGCTCCAGGGGACCACAAGAGACCCAGTACTTC. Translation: CASSSRGPQETQYF. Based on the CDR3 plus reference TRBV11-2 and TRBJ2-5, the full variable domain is EAGVAQSPRYKIIEKRQSVAFWCNPISGHATLYWYQQILGQGPKLLIQFQNNGVVDDSQLPKDRFSAERLKGVDSTLKIQPAKLEDSAVYLCASSSRGPQETQYFGPGTRLLVL.

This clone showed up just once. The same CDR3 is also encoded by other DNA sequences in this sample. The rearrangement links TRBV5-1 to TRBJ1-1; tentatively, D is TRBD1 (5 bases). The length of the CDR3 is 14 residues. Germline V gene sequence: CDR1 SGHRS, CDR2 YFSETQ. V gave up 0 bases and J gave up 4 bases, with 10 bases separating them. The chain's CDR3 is CASSLAWGGTEAFF. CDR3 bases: TGCGCCAGCAGCTTGGCCTGGGGGGGCACTGAAGCTTTCTTT.